The 24 T cell receptor beta chains below come from one sample, sequenced in a study of T cell clones after liver transplantation. Repertoires were generated with immunoSEQ multiplex PCR, while TCRdb's copy carries only in-frame clones and drops some. The table lists some 120,000 clones, just over 90% of them singletons, with about 0.8% in the top ten. The material was CD4+ T cells from blood, obtained 12 months after liver transplant. These receptors were obtained from a human patient who received a liver transplant. Some T cells may be supplied by the graft donor.

This chain joins TRBV7-6 and TRBJ2-7, with 7 bases matching TRBD1. Trimming took 1 base from V and 4 from J; bases not matched to a gene: 7. Germline values: CDR1 SGHVS, CDR2 FNYEAQ. The CDR3 length is 15 residues. CDR3 sequence (DNA): TGTGCCAGCAGCTTAGTTGAGGGGGCGATATACGAGCAGTACTTC. As protein: CASSLVEGAIYEQYF.

This clone was counted between two and nine times. The genes are TRBV11-3 and TRBJ2-1; 11 bases are shared with TRBD2. Trimming cost V 1 base and J 10 bases; bases outside gene matches: 6. The germline V gene has CDR1 SGHNT and CDR2 YENEEA. The length of the CDR3 is 15 residues. In nucleotides, the CDR3 is TGTGCCAGCAGCTTAGTGGGGACTAGCGGAGGCGAGCAGTTCTTC. Translation: CASSLVGTSGGEQFF.

The V call is TRBV27, the J call TRBJ2-1, with 7 nucleotides matching TRBD2. The V gene's germline CDR1 is MNHEY and CDR2 SMNVEV (reference sequence). This CDR3 has 19 amino acids. Trimming removed 2 bases from V and 7 bases from J; junction bases left unmatched: 20. This CDR3 reads CASSLRWLIGSQGGNEQFF. For the CDR3, the DNA is TGTGCCAGCAGTTTAAGGTGGCTGATAGGCAGTCAGGGAGGGAATGAGCAGTTCTTC.

The CDR3 DNA is TGTGCCAGCAGCTTAGGCTTGGGGCGAGGGGGACTAGTAAGTGGTGAAGAGCAGTTCTTC. It codes for CASSLGLGRGGLVSGEEQFF. The rearrangement joins TRBV13 to TRBJ2-1, with 8 bases that match TRBD2. V lost 0 bases and J lost 10; bases outside the gene matches: 23. The CDR3 runs to 20 residues. Germline loops: CDR1 PRHDT, CDR2 FYEKMQ (reference sequence). Together with reference TRBV13 and TRBJ2-1, the CDR3 gives the full variable domain: AAGVIQSPRHLIKEKRETATLKCYPIPRHDTVYWYQQGPGQDPQFLISFYEKMQSDKGSIPDRFSAQQFSDYHSELNMSSLELGDSALYFCASSLGLGRGGLVSGEEQFFGPGTRLTVL.

A word on this clone: Other nucleotide sequences in the sample specify the same CDR3. This chain links TRBV9 with TRBJ2-3; no clear D. This CDR3 comprises 12 residues. V was trimmed by 2 bases and J by 6 bases, leaving 7 bases between them. The germline gives CDR1 SGDLS, CDR2 YYNGEE. The CDR3 protein is CASSVALDTQYF. The CDR3 DNA reads as TGTGCCAGCAGCGTTGCATTGGATACGCAGTATTTT.

The J gene is TRBJ1-1, the V gene TRBV2; D is unclear. Trimming stripped 3 bases from V and 1 base from J, with 9 bases between. The germline V gene has CDR1 SNHLY and CDR2 FYNNEI. The CDR3 is made up of 14 amino acids. CDR3: CASSDDPQNTEAFF. The CDR3 nucleotides are TGTGCCAGCAGTGACGACCCTCAGAACACTGAAGCTTTCTTT.

This clone was detected once. The rearrangement joins TRBV11-2 to TRBJ2-1, with 10 bases lining up with TRBD2. This CDR3 has 16 amino acids. Germline CDR1 reads SGHAT; CDR2 reads FQNNGV. Trimming took 3 bases from V and 7 from J; bases not matched to a gene: 9. The CDR3 DNA is TGTGCCAGCAGCTTCCGACCAAGCGGGAGGGGGAATGAGCAGTTCTTC. Translation gives CASSFRPSGRGNEQFF.

This chain uses TRBV4-2 with TRBJ1-1; unclear D gene. The CDR3 contains 16 residues. Trimming cost V 0 bases and J 3 bases, with 14 bases left between them. The germline V gene has CDR1 LGHNA and CDR2 YNFKEQ. The CDR3 reads CASSQDNRRLDTEAFF. DNA of the CDR3: TGTGCCAGCAGCCAAGATAACCGGAGGTTGGACACTGAAGCTTTCTTT.

The chain links TRBV7-7 to TRBJ2-7, with 13 bases matching TRBD2. This CDR3 is 15 amino acids long. The ends lost 5 bases at V and 5 bases at J; junction bases unmatched: 6. Germline V gives CDR1 SSHAT, CDR2 FNYEAQ (reference sequence). For the CDR3, the DNA is TGTGCCAGCAGCGCAGGACTAGCGGGAGTTCACGAGCAGTACTTC. Protein sequence: CASSAGLAGVHEQYF.

This chain links TRBV10-3 with TRBJ1-5; D remains unclear. CDR1 is ENHRY and CDR2 is SYGVKD in the germline V gene. The V gene lost 8 bases and the J gene lost 5 bases, with 7 bases spanning the gap. The CDR3 sequence is 11 residues long. CDR3 protein: CAIGVDQPQHF. The DNA of the CDR3 is TGTGCCATCGGGGTCGATCAGCCCCAGCATTTT.

The table lists this clone with a count of one. The chain couples TRBV7-3 to TRBJ1-1; the D gene is possibly TRBD1 (5 bases). The CDR3 extends over 14 amino acids. The V gene lost 1 base and the J gene lost 6 bases, with 12 bases spanning the gap. Germline V gene data show CDR1 as SGHTA and CDR2 as FQGTGA. CDR3 in amino acids: CASSLNGVGAEAFF. The CDR3 nucleotides read TGTGCCAGCAGCTTAAATGGGGTAGGGGCTGAAGCTTTCTTT.

Here the CDR3 DNA reads TGTGCCAGCAGTGGGGGTTATAGCAATCAGCCCCAGCATTTT. Translation: CASSGGYSNQPQHF. V is TRBV6-1 and J is TRBJ1-5; D not resolved. The CDR3 is made up of 14 amino acids. In germline, CDR1 is MNHNS, CDR2 SASEGT. V lost 4 bases and J 0 bases, leaving 7 bases between the germline ends.

This clone was observed a single time. The chain joins TRBV9 to TRBJ2-2, with D perhaps given as TRBD1 or TRBD2 (5 bases each). The CDR3 has 14 amino acids. The germline V gene encodes CDR1 SGDLS and CDR2 YYNGEE. Trimming removed 6 bases from V and 8 bases from J, with 17 bases in between. The CDR3 loop reads CASTVGPTSGELFF. The CDR3 nucleotides read TGTGCCAGCACAGTGGGACCAACATCTGGGGAGCTGTTTTTT.

The chain recombines TRBV5-6 with TRBJ1-1, with D unclear. V lost 4 bases and J lost 2, with 12 bases in between. This CDR3 has 14 residues. Germline V gene data show CDR1 as SGHDT and CDR2 as YYEEEE. CDR3 bases: TGTGCCAGCAGCCCGGCCGTCCGAAACACTGAAGCTTTCTTT. This codes for CASSPAVRNTEAFF.

The V call is TRBV6-1, the J call TRBJ2-1; 9 positions agree with TRBD2. After removal of 9 bases from V and 0 bases from J, the junction contained 6 bases not matched to a gene. The CDR3 has 15 amino acids. Germline V gene data show CDR1 as MNHNS and CDR2 as SASEGT. The CDR3 DNA follows: TGTGCCAGTCTTAGCGGGGGAAGCTCCTACAATGAGCAGTTCTTC. Its translation: CASLSGGSSYNEQFF.

The chain has TRBV7-2 and TRBJ2-1, with a weak D call TRBD2 (6 bases). The ends were cut back, 4 bases at V and 8 bases at J, with 15 bases in the middle. The CDR3 sequence is 14 residues long. CDR1 and CDR2 from the germline V gene are SGHTA and FQGNSA. As DNA, the CDR3 is TGTGCCAGCAGCTCCGGACTAACCACGGATGAGCAGTTCTTC. This translates into CASSSGLTTDEQFF.

This clone was detected only a few times. The CDR3: CASIGPTSPYEQYF. The CDR3, as DNA: TGTGCCAGCATTGGTCCTACCTCCCCCTACGAGCAGTACTTC. The chain carries TRBV2 and TRBJ2-7; D gene unclear. Germline CDR1 SNHLY, CDR2 FYNNEI. The CDR3 loop spans 14 amino acids. Trimming removed 7 bases at V and 2 bases at J, with 15 bases between.

This chain links TRBV11-3 with TRBJ2-7, with TRBD1 matching over 7 bases. J lost 5 bases, V lost 3 bases, and 4 bases had no gene match. Germline V CDR1 and CDR2: SGHNT, YENEEA. CDR3 length equals 13 residues. The CDR3 DNA sequence: TGTGCCAGCAGCTTGACAGGGATCCACGAGCAGTACTTC. This codes for CASSLTGIHEQYF.

This chain links TRBV11-3 with TRBJ1-4; tentatively, D is TRBD1 (5 bases). Per germline, CDR1 SGHNT and CDR2 YENEEA. Trimming cost V 5 bases and J 4 bases, with 11 bases left between them. CDR3 length: 14 residues. The CDR3, as DNA: TGTGCCAGCAGCCCCGGGGGTTTTAATGAAAAACTGTTTTTT. This encodes CASSPGGFNEKLFF.

This sequence joins TRBV27 and TRBJ2-5; D remains unclear. CDR1 MNHEY and CDR2 SMNVEV come from the germline V gene (reference sequence). The germline V and J ends were trimmed by 4 bases and 2 bases, with 11 bases remaining between them. The CDR3 is 14 residues long. The DNA of the CDR3 is TGTGCCAGCAGTTCTCGTTGGGGACAAGAGACCCAGTACTTC. It encodes CASSSRWGQETQYF.

This sequence joins TRBV6-6 and TRBJ2-7; 8 bases are shared with TRBD1. Germline loops: CDR1 MNHNY, CDR2 SVGAGI (reference sequence). The CDR3 contains 14 residues. After removal of 6 bases from V and 2 bases from J, the junction contained 6 bases not matched to a gene. CDR3 DNA sequence: TGTGCCAGCAGACCGGACAGGGCAACCTACGAGCAGTACTTC. The encoded protein is CASRPDRATYEQYF.

This chain links TRBV28 with TRBJ2-7; maybe TRBD2 (6 bases). The CDR3 covers 13 residues. CDR1 MDHEN and CDR2 SYDVKM come from the germline V gene. The germline V and J ends were trimmed by 3 bases and 0 bases, with 6 bases remaining between them. The CDR3 DNA reads as TGTGCCAGCAGTTTCGGGAGCTCCTACGAGCAGTACTTC. Residues: CASSFGSSYEQYF.

The chain carries TRBV7-8 and TRBJ2-1, with TRBD2 matching over 12 bases. CDR1 is SGHVS and CDR2 is FQNEAQ in the germline V gene. This CDR3 comprises 17 residues. Germline trimming cut 1 base from V and 8 bases from J; bases unmatched to any gene: 9. CDR3 in DNA: TGTGCCAGCAGCTTAGGGCCCTCTAGCGGGAGGGTCCATGAGCAGTTCTTC. Translating gives CASSLGPSSGRVHEQFF.

This sequence joins TRBV27 and TRBJ1-4; no definite D call. The CDR3 has 13 amino acids. CDR1 is MNHEY, CDR2 SMNVEV, per germline (reference sequence). The V end lost 3 bases, the J end lost 7 bases, and 9 bases lay between the germline ends. The CDR3 bases are TGTGCCAGCAGTTTTTCTTTCGGTGAAAAACTGTTTTTT. The encoded protein is CASSFSFGEKLFF.